This T cell receptor (beta chain) was recorded in a study of blood T cells in healthy people across ages. Study-wide results and caveats: As age increased, TCR beta diversity per million T cells fell in a roughly linear fashion.

Alongside a J-beta primer mix, a sample-barcoded 5' primer served in a second PCR lasting roughly 6 to 11 cycles. TCRdb reanalysed the 5' RACE reads using MiXCR and keeps one entry per CDR3 protein. The table shows about 1.4 million distinct CDR3 sequences, with approximately 60% occurring only once. Concerning this clonotype itself: Its antigen is not known.

The sequenced sample consisted of blood. This TCR was sampled from a man between 18 and 29 years old in good health.

The CDR3 sequence: CASGLAGAVYEQYF. In DNA form, the CDR3 reads TGTGCCAGCGGACTAGCGGGGGCGGTCTACGAGCAGTACTTC. The genes are TRBV7-2 and TRBJ2-7; 13 bases line up with TRBD2. Losses at the gene ends were 8 bases for V and 3 bases for J; bases not matched to a gene: 4. CDR3 length: 14 amino acids. CDR1 is SGHTA, CDR2 FQGNSA, per germline.